These 25 T cell receptor beta chains originate from one sample sequenced in a study of OX40 agonist ivuxolimab in advanced cancers. The method was immunoSEQ multiplex PCR; TCRdb's version includes in-frame clones alone and lacks a portion of them. Of some 51,000 clones listed, about 90% are singletons. Sequences were derived from CD4+ or CD8+ T cells sorted from blood, sampled in a trial of the OX40 agonist ivuxolimab. All receptors derive from an adult with an advanced solid tumor such as melanoma, head and neck, liver or kidney cancer.

CDR3 amino acids: CASLVAGMTGAPGELFF. CDR3 coding DNA: TGTGCCAGCTTAGTCGCAGGTATGACAGGGGCCCCCGGGGAGCTGTTTTTT. The chain has TRBV27 and TRBJ2-2, with 8 bases aligning to TRBD1. In germline, CDR1 is MNHEY, CDR2 SMNVEV (reference sequence). V lost 8 bases, J lost 6 bases, and 17 bases stayed unmatched. The CDR3 sequence is 17 residues long.

This rearrangement joins TRBV28 to TRBJ1-5; D is perhaps TRBD1 (5 bases). The CDR3 is 14 amino acids. Germline-derived CDR1 and CDR2 are MDHEN and SYDVKM. V was trimmed by 8 bases and J by 1 base, leaving 12 bases between them. CDR3 DNA sequence: TGTGCCAGCCGCTGGGCAGGGAGCAATCAGCCCCAGCATTTT. It codes for CASRWAGSNQPQHF. The full variable domain, rest sourced from reference TRBV28 and TRBJ1-5, is DVKVTQSSRYLVKRTGEKVFLECVQDMDHENMFWYRQDPGLGLRLIYFSYDVKMKEKGDIPEGYSVSREKKERFSLILESASTNQTSMYLCASRWAGSNQPQHFGDGTRLSIL.

The chain uses TRBV4-1 and TRBJ2-7; TRBD1 aligns across 7 bases. The CDR3 is 13 amino acids. With 5 bases clipped from V and 5 bases from J, the junction kept 6 bases outside the gene matches. Looked up from germline, CDR1 is MGHRA and CDR2 is YSYEKL. CDR3 region: CASSTLTGDEQYF. The CDR3 coding sequence is TGCGCCAGCAGCACACTTACAGGGGACGAGCAGTACTTC.

V gene TRBV4-2 combines with J gene TRBJ1-3; a weak D match, TRBD1 (5 bases). There are 15 residues in the CDR3. V lost 4 bases and J lost 1, with 11 bases in between. The V gene's germline CDR1 is LGHNA and CDR2 YNFKEQ. This CDR3 reads CASSPGTASGNTIYF. The DNA of the CDR3 is TGTGCCAGCAGCCCTGGGACGGCATCTGGAAACACCATATATTTT.

The chain links TRBV7-9 to TRBJ2-7; either TRBD1 or TRBD2 may supply D (6 bases each). This CDR3 is 15 amino acids long. The ends were cut back, 5 bases at V and 6 bases at J, with 20 bases in the middle. Germline V lookup: CDR1 SEHNR, CDR2 FQNEAQ (reference sequence). As DNA, the CDR3 is TGTGCCAGCAGCGGTAGGGGGGCCGAGGGCCTCGAGCAGTACTTC. Its protein is CASSGRGAEGLEQYF.

The CDR3 nucleotides read TGTGCCAGCAGTTTTAGGCAGATGAACACTGAAGCTTTCTTT. This gives the protein CASSFRQMNTEAFF. The rearrangement uses TRBV28 and TRBJ1-1; D unclear. The V gene lost 3 bases and the J gene lost 0 bases, with 8 bases spanning the gap. CDR1 and CDR2 (germline): MDHEN, SYDVKM. This CDR3 spans 14 amino acids.

The chain has TRBV28 and TRBJ1-1; D ambiguous. The CDR3 spans 13 residues. The germline V gene has CDR1 MDHEN and CDR2 SYDVKM. The germline V and J ends were trimmed by 3 bases and 8 bases, with 13 bases remaining between them. CDR3: CASSLIRGEEAFF. For the CDR3, the DNA is TGTGCCAGCAGTTTGATCCGCGGAGAAGAAGCTTTCTTT. The full variable domain, in which reference TRBV28 and TRBJ1-1 provide the parts outside the CDR3, is DVKVTQSSRYLVKRTGEKVFLECVQDMDHENMFWYRQDPGLGLRLIYFSYDVKMKEKGDIPEGYSVSREKKERFSLILESASTNQTSMYLCASSLIRGEEAFFGQGTRLTVV.

The CDR3 sequence is CAISDPSGGSYEQYF. CDR3 bases: TGTGCCATCAGTGACCCGAGCGGAGGCTCCTACGAGCAGTACTTC. The J gene is TRBJ2-7, the V gene TRBV10-3, with D perhaps TRBD2 (5 bases). Trimming took off 3 bases at V and 0 bases at J, with 12 bases between the two ends. Germline CDR1 is ENHRY and CDR2 is SYGVKD. This CDR3 has 15 residues.

The rearrangement uses TRBV4-3 and TRBJ2-1; TRBD1 aligns across 7 bases. This CDR3 is built from 15 residues. V lost 3 bases and J lost 1; bases outside the gene matches: 3. Germline lookup yields CDR1 LGHNA and CDR2 YSLEER. Here the CDR3 reads CASSQRQGSYNEQFF. In nucleotides, the CDR3 is TGCGCCAGCAGCCAGAGACAGGGTTCCTACAATGAGCAGTTCTTC.

This chain connects TRBV2 to TRBJ1-4; no clear D. Per germline, CDR1 SNHLY and CDR2 FYNNEI. The V end lost 3 bases, the J end lost 3 bases, and 11 bases lay between the germline ends. The CDR3 runs 15 residues. The CDR3 sequence is CASSEKSDSNEKLFF. The CDR3 nucleotides are TGTGCCAGCAGTGAGAAGTCCGATTCTAATGAAAAACTGTTTTTT. The variable domain in full, with the rest retrieved from reference TRBV2 and TRBJ1-4, is EPEVTQTPSHQVTQMGQEVILRCVPISNHLYFYWYRQILGQKVEFLVSFYNNEISEKSEIFDDQFSVERPDGSNFTLKIRSTKLEDSAMYFCASSEKSDSNEKLFFGSGTQLSVL.

The chain uses TRBV9 and TRBJ2-7, with 7 bases that match TRBD1. Germline CDR1 is SGDLS and CDR2 is YYNGEE. The CDR3 consists of 16 residues. The V segment lost 0 bases and the J segment 5 bases; nucleotides outside the gene matches: 11. The CDR3 DNA is TGTGCCAGCAGCGTAGGGGTCGGACAGGCCCTTGACGAGCAGTACTTC. This codes for CASSVGVGQALDEQYF.

The rearrangement joins TRBV14 to TRBJ2-1; TRBD2 agrees at 10 bases. Germline-derived CDR1 and CDR2 are SGHDN and FVKESK. The CDR3 covers 13 residues. The trim removed 4 bases at V and 8 bases at J, leaving 2 bases unmatched. This chain's CDR3 is CASSRGLADEQFF. The CDR3 region has the DNA TGTGCCAGCAGCCGTGGACTAGCGGATGAGCAGTTCTTC.

The V gene is TRBV7-3, the J gene TRBJ2-1; D may be TRBD1 or TRBD2 (5 bases each). Trimming removed 5 bases from V and 9 bases from J, with 23 bases in between. Germline CDR1 is SGHTA and CDR2 is FQGTGA. The CDR3 contains 16 residues. CDR3 amino acids: CASSLGVGVVAGEQFF. The CDR3 DNA reads as TGTGCCAGCAGCCTGGGAGTGGGGGTGGTAGCCGGTGAGCAGTTCTTC. Combining the CDR3 with reference TRBV7-3 and TRBJ2-1 gives the whole variable domain GAGVSQTPSNKVTEKGKYVELRCDPISGHTALYWYRQSLGQGPEFLIYFQGTGAADDSGLPNDRFFAVRPEGSVSTLKIQRTERGDSAVYLCASSLGVGVVAGEQFFGPGTRLTVL.

The chain employs TRBV27 and TRBJ2-5; TRBD1 is a possible D gene (6 bases). There are 14 residues in the CDR3. Deletions cut 6 bases from V and 1 base from J, with 12 bases between. Germline assignment: CDR1 MNHEY and CDR2 SMNVEV (reference sequence). The DNA of the CDR3 is TGTGCCAGCAGCCATTGGGGGCCCCAAGAGACCCAGTACTTC. Its translation is CASSHWGPQETQYF.

V usage is TRBV7-9 and J usage is TRBJ1-1; 7 nucleotides align to TRBD1. With V trimmed by 3 bases and J by 6 bases, 4 bases remained unmatched. The CDR3 contains 13 residues. CDR1 and CDR2 (germline): SEHNR, FQNEAQ (reference sequence). The CDR3 here is CASSFTGVPEAFF. In DNA form, the CDR3 reads TGTGCCAGCAGCTTTACAGGGGTCCCTGAAGCTTTCTTT.

The V call is TRBV27, the J call TRBJ2-7; D call uncertain. Trimming removed 8 bases from V and 1 base from J, with 12 bases in between. In germline, CDR1 is MNHEY, CDR2 SMNVEV (reference sequence). The length of the CDR3 is 13 residues. The CDR3 sequence: CASGVGGSYEQYF. The CDR3 region has the DNA TGTGCCAGCGGCGTGGGTGGATCCTACGAGCAGTACTTC.

The chain recombines TRBV6-1 with TRBJ2-2; D uncertain. Germline V gene data show CDR1 as MNHNS and CDR2 as SASEGT. CDR3 length equals 13 residues. Trimming left V 3 bases short and J 1 base short, with 3 bases between. CDR3 sequence: CASSDLNTGELFF. CDR3 coding DNA: TGTGCCAGCAGTGATTTGAACACCGGGGAGCTGTTTTTT.

CDR3 coding DNA: TGTGCCAGCAGCCCCCGGGGTCCAAGCTCCTACAATGAGCAGTTCTTC. It specifies CASSPRGPSSYNEQFF. This chain connects TRBV7-8 to TRBJ2-1; a weak D match, TRBD2 (5 bases). The CDR3 extends over 16 amino acids. V lost 5 bases, J lost 0 bases, and 14 bases lay in between. Germline values: CDR1 SGHVS, CDR2 FQNEAQ.

The rearrangement uses TRBV6-5 and TRBJ2-1, with D hard to call. V lost 5 bases to trimming and J lost 6 bases, with 8 bases between them. The length of the CDR3 is 12 residues. Germline V gene sequence: CDR1 MNHEY, CDR2 SVGAGI. This chain's CDR3 is CASSPSGNEQFF. For the CDR3, the DNA is TGTGCCAGCAGTCCTTCGGGCAATGAGCAGTTCTTC.

The rearrangement joins TRBV5-4 to TRBJ2-2; 11 positions agree with TRBD2. The CDR3 is 17 amino acids. Per germline, CDR1 SGHNT and CDR2 YYREEE (reference sequence). The V gene end was trimmed by 10 bases and the J gene end by 0 bases; junction bases not matched to a gene: 11. CDR3 residues: CAYVGTSGGANTGELFF. CDR3 DNA sequence: TGTGCCTATGTAGGAACTAGCGGGGGAGCGAACACCGGGGAGCTGTTTTTT.

The rearrangement links TRBV4-1 to TRBJ1-4; TRBD1 is a possible D gene (6 bases). Per the germline V gene, CDR1 is MGHRA and CDR2 is YSYEKL. V lost 4 bases, J lost 2 bases, and 17 bases lay in between. The length of the CDR3 is 17 residues. CDR3 sequence: CASSLLALDSTNEKLFF. Written as DNA, the CDR3 is TGCGCCAGCAGCCTTCTTGCCTTGGACAGTACTAATGAAAAACTGTTTTTT.

The rearrangement links TRBV10-2 to TRBJ2-2; D remains ambiguous. CDR1 is WSHSY and CDR2 is SAAADI in the germline V gene. The CDR3 spans 14 residues. With 9 bases removed from V and 0 bases from J, the gap between germline ends came to 11 bases. The CDR3 DNA follows: TGCGCCAGATCTGGTGCAGCGAACACCGGGGAGCTGTTTTTT. The encoded protein is CARSGAANTGELFF.

V gene TRBV7-9 combines with J gene TRBJ1-6, with 9 bases fitting TRBD1. Germline CDR1 is SEHNR and CDR2 is FQNEAQ (reference sequence). This CDR3 is built from 15 residues. V trimming: 1 base; J trimming: 11 bases; junction bases outside the gene matches: 6. CDR3 residues: CASSLVGQGKAPLHF. In DNA, the CDR3 is TGTGCCAGCAGCTTAGTGGGACAGGGAAAGGCACCCCTCCACTTT.

The V gene is TRBV25-1, the J gene TRBJ1-2; D is undetermined. The CDR3 sequence is 16 residues long. Trimming cost V 2 bases and J 5 bases, with 18 bases left between them. Germline lookup yields CDR1 MGHDK and CDR2 SYGVNS. DNA of the CDR3: TGTGCCAGCAGTGAAAAGGGAGGGAAGAGCCCTTATGGCTACACCTTC. It specifies CASSEKGGKSPYGYTF.

The rearrangement uses TRBV27 and TRBJ1-3, with D perhaps matching TRBD1 (5 bases). V was clipped by 2 bases and J by 2 bases, with 10 bases between them. Germline lookup yields CDR1 MNHEY and CDR2 SMNVEV (reference sequence). The CDR3 length is 15 residues. The CDR3 bases are TGTGCCAGCAGTTTAGGGGGGTGGCCTGGAAACACCATATATTTT. Residues: CASSLGGWPGNTIYF.